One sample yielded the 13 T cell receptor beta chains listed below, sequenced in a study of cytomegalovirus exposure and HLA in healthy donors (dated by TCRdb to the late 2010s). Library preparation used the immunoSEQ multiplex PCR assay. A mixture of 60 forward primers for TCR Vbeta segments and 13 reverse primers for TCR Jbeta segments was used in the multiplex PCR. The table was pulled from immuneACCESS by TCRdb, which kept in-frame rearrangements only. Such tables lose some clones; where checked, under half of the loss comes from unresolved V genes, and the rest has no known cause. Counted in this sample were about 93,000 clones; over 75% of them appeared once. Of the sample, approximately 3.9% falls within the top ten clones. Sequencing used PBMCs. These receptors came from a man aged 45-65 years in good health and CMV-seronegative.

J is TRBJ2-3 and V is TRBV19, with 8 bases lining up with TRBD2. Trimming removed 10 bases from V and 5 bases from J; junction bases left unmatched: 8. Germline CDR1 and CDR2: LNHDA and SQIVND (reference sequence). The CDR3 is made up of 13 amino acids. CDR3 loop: CATREGGIDTQYF. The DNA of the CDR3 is TGTGCCACCCGGGAGGGAGGGATAGATACGCAGTATTTT.

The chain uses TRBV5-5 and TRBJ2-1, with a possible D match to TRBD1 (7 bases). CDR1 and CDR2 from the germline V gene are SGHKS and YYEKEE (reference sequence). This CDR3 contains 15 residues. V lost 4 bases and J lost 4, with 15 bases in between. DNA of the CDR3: TGTGCCAGCAGCCCGGAGGGGGCTCGATACAATGAGCAGTTCTTC. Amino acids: CASSPEGARYNEQFF.

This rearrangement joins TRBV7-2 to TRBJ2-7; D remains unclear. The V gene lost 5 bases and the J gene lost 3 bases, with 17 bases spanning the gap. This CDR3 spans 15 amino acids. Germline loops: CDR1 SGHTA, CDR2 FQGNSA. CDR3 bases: TGTGCCAGCAGCCCAGCGCCCCCTAGGAACTACGAGCAGTACTTC. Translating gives CASSPAPPRNYEQYF.

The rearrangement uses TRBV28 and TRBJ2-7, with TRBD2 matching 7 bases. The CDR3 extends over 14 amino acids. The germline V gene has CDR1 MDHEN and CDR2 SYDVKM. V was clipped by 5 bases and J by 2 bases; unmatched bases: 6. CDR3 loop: CASSKRGGTYEQYF. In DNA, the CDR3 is TGTGCCAGCAGTAAGCGCGGGGGTACCTACGAGCAGTACTTC.

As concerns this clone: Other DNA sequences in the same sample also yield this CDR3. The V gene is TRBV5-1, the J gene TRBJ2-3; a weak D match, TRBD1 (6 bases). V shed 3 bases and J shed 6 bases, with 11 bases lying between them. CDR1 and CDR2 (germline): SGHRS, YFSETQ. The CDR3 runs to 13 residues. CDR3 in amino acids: CASSSQGTDTQYF. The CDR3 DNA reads TGCGCCAGCAGCTCTCAGGGGACGGATACGCAGTATTTT.

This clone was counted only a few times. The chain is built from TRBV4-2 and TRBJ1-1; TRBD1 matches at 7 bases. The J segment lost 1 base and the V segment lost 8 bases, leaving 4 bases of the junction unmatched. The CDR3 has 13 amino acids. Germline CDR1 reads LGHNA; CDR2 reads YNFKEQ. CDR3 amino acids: CASEGQKNTEAFF. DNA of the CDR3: TGTGCCAGCGAGGGACAGAAGAACACTGAAGCTTTCTTT.

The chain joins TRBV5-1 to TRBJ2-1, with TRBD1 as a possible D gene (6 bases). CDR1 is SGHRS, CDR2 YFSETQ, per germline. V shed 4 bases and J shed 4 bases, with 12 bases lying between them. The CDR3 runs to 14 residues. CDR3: CASSPGDTYNEQFF. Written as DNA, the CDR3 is TGCGCCAGCAGCCCAGGGGACACTTACAATGAGCAGTTCTTC.

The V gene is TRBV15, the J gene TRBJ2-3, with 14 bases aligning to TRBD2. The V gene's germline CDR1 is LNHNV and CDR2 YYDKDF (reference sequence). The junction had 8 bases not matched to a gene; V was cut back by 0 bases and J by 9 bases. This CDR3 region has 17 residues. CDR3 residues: CATSRDRGTSGSGTQYF. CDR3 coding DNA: TGTGCCACCAGCAGAGATAGAGGGACTAGCGGGAGTGGCACGCAGTATTTT. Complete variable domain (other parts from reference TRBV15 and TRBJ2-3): DAMVIQNPRYQVTQFGKPVTLSCSQTLNHNVMYWYQQKSSQAPKLLFHYYDKDFNNEADTPDNFQSRRPNTSFCFLDIRSPGLGDTAMYLCATSRDRGTSGSGTQYFGPGTRLTVL.

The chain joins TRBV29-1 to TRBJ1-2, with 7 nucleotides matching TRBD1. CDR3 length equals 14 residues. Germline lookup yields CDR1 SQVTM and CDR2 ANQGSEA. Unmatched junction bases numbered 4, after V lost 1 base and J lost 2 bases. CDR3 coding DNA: TGCAGCGTTGAAGCGGACAGGACAAACTATGGCTACACCTTC. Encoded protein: CSVEADRTNYGYTF. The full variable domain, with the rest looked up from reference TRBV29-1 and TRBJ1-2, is SAVISQKPSRDICQRGTSLTIQCQVDSQVTMMFWYRQQPGQSLTLIATANQGSEATYESGFVIDKFPISRPNLTFSTLTVSNMSPEDSSIYLCSVEADRTNYGYTFGSGTRLTVV.

The CDR3 loop is CASSVGLSGTYEQYF. The CDR3 nucleotides are TGTGCCAGCAGCGTAGGGCTTAGCGGAACCTACGAGCAGTACTTC. The chain is built from TRBV9 and TRBJ2-5; weak D call: TRBD2 (6 bases). TRBJ2-7 matches the DNA end more closely, so the J call is doubtful. The CDR3 loop spans 15 amino acids. CDR1 SGDLS and CDR2 YYNGEE come from the germline V gene.

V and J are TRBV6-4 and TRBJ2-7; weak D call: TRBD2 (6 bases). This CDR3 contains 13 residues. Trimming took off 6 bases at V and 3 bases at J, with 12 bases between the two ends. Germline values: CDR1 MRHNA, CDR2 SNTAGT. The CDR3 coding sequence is TGTGCCAGCAGCCAGGCGGGGCGCTACGAGCAGTACTTC. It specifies CASSQAGRYEQYF.

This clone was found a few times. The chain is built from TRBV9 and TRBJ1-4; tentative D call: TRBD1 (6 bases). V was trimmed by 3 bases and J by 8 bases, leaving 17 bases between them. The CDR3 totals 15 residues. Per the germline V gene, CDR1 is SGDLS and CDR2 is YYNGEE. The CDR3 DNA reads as TGTGCCAGCAGCGGGCTACAGGGTTTTAGCGAAAAACTGTTTTTT. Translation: CASSGLQGFSEKLFF.

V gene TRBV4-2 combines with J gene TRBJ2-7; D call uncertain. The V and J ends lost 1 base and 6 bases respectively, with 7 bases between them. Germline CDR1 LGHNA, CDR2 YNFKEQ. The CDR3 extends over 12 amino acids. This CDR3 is CASSQGAGEQYF. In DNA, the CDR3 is TGTGCCAGCAGCCAAGGAGCTGGCGAGCAGTACTTC.